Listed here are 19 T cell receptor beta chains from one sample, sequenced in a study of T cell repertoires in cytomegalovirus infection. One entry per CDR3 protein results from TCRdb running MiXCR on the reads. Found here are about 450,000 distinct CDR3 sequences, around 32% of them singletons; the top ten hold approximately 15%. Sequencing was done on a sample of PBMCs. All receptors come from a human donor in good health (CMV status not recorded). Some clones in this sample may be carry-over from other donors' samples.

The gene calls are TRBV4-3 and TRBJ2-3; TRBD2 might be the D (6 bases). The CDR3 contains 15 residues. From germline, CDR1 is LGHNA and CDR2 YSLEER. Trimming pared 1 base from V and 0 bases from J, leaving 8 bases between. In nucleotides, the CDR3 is TGCGCCAGCAGCCAAGTCGCGGGGAGCACAGATACGCAGTATTTT. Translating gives CASSQVAGSTDTQYF.

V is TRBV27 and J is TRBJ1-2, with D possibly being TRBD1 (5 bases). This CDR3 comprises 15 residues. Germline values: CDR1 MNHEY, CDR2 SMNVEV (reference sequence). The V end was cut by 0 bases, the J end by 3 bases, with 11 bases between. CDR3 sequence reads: CASSLSAFRDYGYTF. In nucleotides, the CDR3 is TGTGCCAGCAGTTTATCGGCATTCAGGGACTATGGCTACACCTTC.

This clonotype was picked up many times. In DNA form, the CDR3 reads TGTGCCAGCAGCGCCCGGAGCTCCTACAATGAGCAGTTCTTC. Translating gives CASSARSSYNEQFF. The chain links TRBV7-9 to TRBJ2-1; D unresolved. CDR3 length: 14 amino acids. Germline assignment: CDR1 SEHNR and CDR2 FQNEAQ (reference sequence). The V gene lost 5 bases and the J gene lost 0 bases, with 8 bases spanning the gap.

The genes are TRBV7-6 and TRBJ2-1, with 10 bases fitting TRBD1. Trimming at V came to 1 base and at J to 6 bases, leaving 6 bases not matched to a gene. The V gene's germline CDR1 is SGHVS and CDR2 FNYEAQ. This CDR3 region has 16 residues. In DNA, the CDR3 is TGTGCCAGCAGCTTAGGGACAGGGGGGTCCCCCAATGAGCAGTTCTTC. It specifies CASSLGTGGSPNEQFF.

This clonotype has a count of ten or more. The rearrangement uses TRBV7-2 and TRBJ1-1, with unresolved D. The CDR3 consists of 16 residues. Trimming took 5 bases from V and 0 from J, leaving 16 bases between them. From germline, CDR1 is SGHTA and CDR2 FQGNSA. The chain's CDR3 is CASSQRRAAVNTEAFF. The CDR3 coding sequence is TGTGCCAGCAGCCAACGGCGCGCCGCGGTGAACACTGAAGCTTTCTTT.

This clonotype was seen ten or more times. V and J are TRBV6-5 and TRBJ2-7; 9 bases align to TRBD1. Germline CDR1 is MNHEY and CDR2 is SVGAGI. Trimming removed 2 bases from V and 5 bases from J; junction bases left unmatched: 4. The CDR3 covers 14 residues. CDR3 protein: CASSYGQGRNEQYF. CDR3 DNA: TGTGCCAGCAGTTACGGACAGGGGAGAAACGAGCAGTACTTC.

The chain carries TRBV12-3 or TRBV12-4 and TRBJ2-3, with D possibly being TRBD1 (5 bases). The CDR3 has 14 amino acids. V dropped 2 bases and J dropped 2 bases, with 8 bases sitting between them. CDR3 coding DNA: TGTGCCAGCAGTTTAAAGGGGCCCACAGATACGCAGTATTTT. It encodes CASSLKGPTDTQYF.

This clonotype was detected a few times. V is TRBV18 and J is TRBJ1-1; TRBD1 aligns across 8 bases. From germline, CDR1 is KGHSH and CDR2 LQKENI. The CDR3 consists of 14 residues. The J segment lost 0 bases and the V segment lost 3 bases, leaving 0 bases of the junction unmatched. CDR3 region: CASSPTGVNTEAFF. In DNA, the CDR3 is TGTGCCAGCTCACCGACAGGGGTGAACACTGAAGCTTTCTTT.

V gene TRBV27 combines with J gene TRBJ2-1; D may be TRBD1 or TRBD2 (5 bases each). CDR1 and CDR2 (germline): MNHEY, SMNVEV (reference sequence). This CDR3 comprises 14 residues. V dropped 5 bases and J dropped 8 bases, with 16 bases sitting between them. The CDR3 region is CASSPGPTKDEQFF. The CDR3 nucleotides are TGTGCCAGCAGTCCGGGACCAACGAAGGATGAGCAGTTCTTC.

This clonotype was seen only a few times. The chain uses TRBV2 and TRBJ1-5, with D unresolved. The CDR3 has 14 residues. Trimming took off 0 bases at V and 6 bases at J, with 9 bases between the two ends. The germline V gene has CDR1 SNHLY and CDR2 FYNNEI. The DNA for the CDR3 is TGTGCCAGCAGTGAAGCGCTTCGGGGTCAGCCCCAGCATTTT. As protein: CASSEALRGQPQHF.

The CDR3 DNA sequence: TGTGCCAGCAGCTTAGGGTTCGGACTGACCTACGAGCAGTACTTC. It specifies CASSLGFGLTYEQYF. The rearrangement uses TRBV7-2 and TRBJ2-7, with D perhaps TRBD2 (5 bases). From germline, CDR1 is SGHTA and CDR2 FQGNSA. CDR3 size: 15 residues. Trimming shortened V by 1 base and J by 2 bases, and 12 bases separated the two germline ends.

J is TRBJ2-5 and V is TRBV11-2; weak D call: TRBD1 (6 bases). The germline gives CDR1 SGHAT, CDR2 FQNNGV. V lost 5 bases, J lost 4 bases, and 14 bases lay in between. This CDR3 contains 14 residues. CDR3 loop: CASSVYRDGETQYF. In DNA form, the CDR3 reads TGTGCCAGCAGCGTATACAGGGACGGAGAGACCCAGTACTTC.

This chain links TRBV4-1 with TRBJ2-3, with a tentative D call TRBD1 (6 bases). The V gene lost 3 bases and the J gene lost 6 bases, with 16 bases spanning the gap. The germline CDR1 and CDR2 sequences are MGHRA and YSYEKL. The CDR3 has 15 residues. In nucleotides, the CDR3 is TGCGCCAGCAGCCAGTCGGGACACGGAGTCGATACGCAGTATTTT. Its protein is CASSQSGHGVDTQYF.

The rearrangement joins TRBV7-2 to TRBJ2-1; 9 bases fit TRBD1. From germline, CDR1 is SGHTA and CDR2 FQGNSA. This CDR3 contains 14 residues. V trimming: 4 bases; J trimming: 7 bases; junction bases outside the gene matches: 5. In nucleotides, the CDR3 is TGTGCCAGCAGCTCCCGGGACAGGGCGAATGAGCAGTTCTTC. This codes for CASSSRDRANEQFF.

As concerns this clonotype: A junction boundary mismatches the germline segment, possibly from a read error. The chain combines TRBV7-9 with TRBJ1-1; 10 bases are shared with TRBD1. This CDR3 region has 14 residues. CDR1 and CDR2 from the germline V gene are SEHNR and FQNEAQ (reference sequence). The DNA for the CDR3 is TGTGCCATCAGCTCCGGGACAGGGGACCCTGAAGATTTCTTT. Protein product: CAISSGTGDPEDFF.

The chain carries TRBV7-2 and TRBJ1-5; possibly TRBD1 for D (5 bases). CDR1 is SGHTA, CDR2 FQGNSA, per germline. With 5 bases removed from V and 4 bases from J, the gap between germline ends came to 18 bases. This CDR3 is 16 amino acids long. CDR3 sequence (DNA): TGTGCCAGCAGCCCGCCCCCGGGGCGCGGGAATCAGCCCCAGCATTTT. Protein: CASSPPPGRGNQPQHF.

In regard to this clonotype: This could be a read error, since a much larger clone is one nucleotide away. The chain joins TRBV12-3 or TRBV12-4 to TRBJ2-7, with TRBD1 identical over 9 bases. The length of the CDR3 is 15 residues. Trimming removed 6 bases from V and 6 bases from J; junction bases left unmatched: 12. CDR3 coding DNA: TGTGCCAGCAGGCGCGCCGGGACAGGGTTGGCCGAGCAGTACTTC. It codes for CASRRAGTGLAEQYF.

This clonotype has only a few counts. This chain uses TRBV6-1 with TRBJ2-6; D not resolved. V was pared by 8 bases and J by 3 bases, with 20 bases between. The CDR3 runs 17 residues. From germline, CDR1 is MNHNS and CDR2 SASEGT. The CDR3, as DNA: TGTGCCAGCGCTCTGGTGCGGAGCGTAAGTGGGGCCAACGTCCTGACTTTC. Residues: CASALVRSVSGANVLTF.

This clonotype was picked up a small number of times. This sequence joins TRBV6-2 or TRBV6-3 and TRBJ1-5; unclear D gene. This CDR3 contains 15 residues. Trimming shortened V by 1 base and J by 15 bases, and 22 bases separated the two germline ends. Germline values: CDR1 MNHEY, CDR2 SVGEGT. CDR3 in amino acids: CASSYYPGSGSGTHF. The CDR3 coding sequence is TGTGCCAGCAGTTACTATCCGGGGTCCGGGAGTGGTACGCATTTT.